Described below is a single T cell receptor beta chain sequence and its context. The entry originates in a study of cytotoxic CD8 clonotypes in ibrutinib-treated CLL. Library input was about 2 micrograms of DNA from cryopreserved PBMCs. The repertoire was sequenced with immunoSEQ multiplex PCR; TCRdb's copy has only in-frame clones and lacks some. The table records 55,000 to 85,000 clones, 90% of them present only once. The source material was PBMCs, sampled after 12 months of ibrutinib treatment. This receptor was obtained from a human donor with chronic lymphocytic leukemia.

CDR3 protein: CASSSGTSGRISVNEQFF. The CDR3 coding sequence is TGTGCCAGCAGCTCCGGGACTAGCGGGAGGATCTCCGTCAATGAGCAGTTCTTC. This chain links TRBV11-3 with TRBJ2-1; 15 bases are a match to TRBD2. This CDR3 comprises 18 residues. Trimming cost V 4 bases and J 6 bases; bases outside gene matches: 10. Germline CDR1 is SGHNT and CDR2 is YENEEA. The variable domain in full, completed from reference TRBV11-3 and TRBJ2-1, reads EAGVVQSPRYKIIEKKQPVAFWCNPISGHNTLYWYLQNLGQGPELLIRYENEEAVDDSQLPKDRFSAERLKGVDSTLKIQPAELGDSAVYLCASSSGTSGRISVNEQFFGPGTRLTVL.